This T cell receptor (beta chain) stems from a study of blood T cells in healthy people across ages. V lost 0 bases, J lost 0 bases, and 12 bases lay in between. The CDR3 is 16 residues long. The V gene's germline CDR1 is DFQATT and CDR2 SNEGSKA (reference sequence). Primers used in a second PCR of roughly 7 to 12 cycles were a sample-barcoded 5' primer and a J-beta primer mix. Each of the samples gave a minimum of 2.5 million paired-end reads that contained CDR3. MiXCR, applied by TCRdb to the 5' RACE reads, yields one record per CDR3 protein. The sample holds around 1,900,000 distinct CDR3 sequences; around 40% are singletons and the top ten take 20% to 25%.

The source is a human donor in good health. Specimen: blood. The V call is TRBV20-1, the J call TRBJ2-4; D unclear. The CDR3 region is CSARDPTGVAKNIQYF. The CDR3 region has the DNA TGCAGTGCTAGAGATCCAACTGGCGTAGCCAAAAACATTCAGTACTTC.